The clone carrying this T cell receptor (beta chain) was picked up a small number of times. Its target is not known. Using its own MiXCR run on the reads, TCRdb lists one record per CDR3 protein. The sample shows about 700,000 distinct CDR3 sequences, around 35% of them seen only once. Germline values: CDR1 SGHVS, CDR2 FQNEAQ. The CDR3 consists of 12 residues. The ends lost 5 bases at V and 13 bases at J; junction bases unmatched: 9. The source of the sample is a study of T cell repertoires in cytomegalovirus infection. Study in general: Epitope selection comprised recently identified HLA-C-restricted CMV epitopes and well-studied HLA-B-restricted CMV epitopes. The public TCR beta signatures pointed to both CMV infection and matching HLA type.

Broader study findings: The ex vivo response showed dominance by HLA-C-restricted CMV-specific TCR beta clonotypes. There were carriers of CMV plus the relevant HLA, and cumulative public TCR beta family frequency identified them.

V gene TRBV7-8 combines with J gene TRBJ2-7; 9 nucleotides align to TRBD1. The source of this sequence is a human donor in good health (CMV status not recorded). Some clones in this sample may be carry-over from other donors' samples. The sequences come from cultured PBMCs, collected from culture after CMV antigen stimulation. For the CDR3, the DNA is TGTGCCAGCAGCCGGGACAGGGTGGGTCAATACTTC. It yields the protein CASSRDRVGQYF. Combining the CDR3 with reference TRBV7-8 and TRBJ2-7 gives the whole variable domain GAGVSQSPRYKVAKRGQDVALRCDPISGHVSLFWYQQALGQGPEFLTYFQNEAQLDKSGLPSDRFFAERPEGSVSTLKIQRTQQEDSAVYLCASSRDRVGQYFGPGTRLTVT.